The sample holds one count of the clone carrying this TCR beta chain. The table came from immunoSEQ multiplex PCR; TCRdb's copy has only in-frame clones and leaves some out. The data contain over 350,000 clones, approximately 90% of them singletons. The data belong to a study of blood T cell repertoires in COVID-19. CDR1 is LNHDA and CDR2 is SQIVND in the germline V gene (reference sequence). There are 13 residues in the CDR3. V was clipped by 3 bases and J by 4 bases, with 7 bases between them. The sequenced material came from PBMCs or T cells enriched from blood (not recorded which). This clonotype was obtained from a young woman who had recovered from COVID-19. The V gene is TRBV19, the J gene TRBJ1-5; D gene unclear. CDR3 sequence reads: CASSILFNQPQHF. The CDR3 region has the DNA TGTGCCAGTAGTATCCTCTTTAATCAGCCCCAGCATTTT.